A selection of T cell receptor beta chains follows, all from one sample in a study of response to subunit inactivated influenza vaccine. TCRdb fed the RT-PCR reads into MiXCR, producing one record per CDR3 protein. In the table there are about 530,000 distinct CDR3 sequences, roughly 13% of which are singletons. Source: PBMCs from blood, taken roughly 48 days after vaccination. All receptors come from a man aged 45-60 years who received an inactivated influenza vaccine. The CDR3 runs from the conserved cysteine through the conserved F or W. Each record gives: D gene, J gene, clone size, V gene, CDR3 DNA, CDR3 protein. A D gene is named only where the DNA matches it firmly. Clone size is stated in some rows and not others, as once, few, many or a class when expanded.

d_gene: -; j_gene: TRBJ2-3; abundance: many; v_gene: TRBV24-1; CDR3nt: TGTGCCACCAGTGATTTGCAAATGGGGTTCGGGACAGATACGCAGTATTTT; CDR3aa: CATSDLQMGFGTDTQYF
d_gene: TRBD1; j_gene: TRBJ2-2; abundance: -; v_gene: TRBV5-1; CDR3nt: TGCGCCAGCAGCTTGGCCCCCGACAGGGTCCCCGGGGAGCTGTTTTTT; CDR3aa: CASSLAPDRVPGELFF
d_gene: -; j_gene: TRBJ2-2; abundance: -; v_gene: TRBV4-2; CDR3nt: TGTGCCAGCAGCCCGAGTCCGATAGGAGACACCGGGGAGCTGTTTTTT; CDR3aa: CASSPSPIGDTGELFF
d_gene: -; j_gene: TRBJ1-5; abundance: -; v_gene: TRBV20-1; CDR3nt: TGCAGTGCTAGAGATTGGCGGGGTGAAGAGCCCCAGCATTTT; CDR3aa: CSARDWRGEEPQHF
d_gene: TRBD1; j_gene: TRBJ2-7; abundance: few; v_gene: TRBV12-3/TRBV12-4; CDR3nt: TGTGCCAGCAGTGCGGACAGGGACCAGTACGAGCAGTACTTC; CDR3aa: CASSADRDQYEQYF
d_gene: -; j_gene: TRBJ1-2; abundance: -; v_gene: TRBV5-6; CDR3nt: TGTGCCAGCAGCTTGGGGGCAGATTCTTCCTATGGCTACACCTTC; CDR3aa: CASSLGADSSYGYTF
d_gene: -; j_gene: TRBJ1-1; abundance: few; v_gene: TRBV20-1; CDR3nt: TGCAGTGCTAGGCAGGGGTTAACTGAAGCTTTCTTT; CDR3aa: CSARQGLTEAFF
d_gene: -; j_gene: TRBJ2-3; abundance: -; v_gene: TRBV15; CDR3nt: TGTGCCACCAGCAGACGCGCAGGGGCTGGAGATACGCAGTATTTT; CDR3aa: CATSRRAGAGDTQYF
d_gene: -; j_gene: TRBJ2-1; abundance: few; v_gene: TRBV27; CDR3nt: TGTGCCAGCAGTTACTCGACTCTTAGCTCCTACAATGAGCAGTTCTTC; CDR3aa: CASSYSTLSSYNEQFF
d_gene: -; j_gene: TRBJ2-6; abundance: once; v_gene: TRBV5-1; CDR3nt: TGCGCCAGCAGCTTGGGCGGGTCCCCGGCTGGGGCCAACGTCCTGACTTTC; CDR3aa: CASSLGGSPAGANVLTF
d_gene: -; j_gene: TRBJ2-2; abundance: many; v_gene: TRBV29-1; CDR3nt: TGCAGCGTTGTAAGCACCGGGGAGCTGTTTTTT; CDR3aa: CSVVSTGELFF
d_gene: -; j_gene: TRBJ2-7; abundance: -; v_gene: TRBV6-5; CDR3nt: TGTGCCAGCAGTCCCCGGGACCCCAAATACGAGCAGTACTTC; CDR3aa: CASSPRDPKYEQYF
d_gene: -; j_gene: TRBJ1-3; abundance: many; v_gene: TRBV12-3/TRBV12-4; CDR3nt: TGTGCCAGCAGTTTAACCAGTGGAAACACCATATATTTT; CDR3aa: CASSLTSGNTIYF
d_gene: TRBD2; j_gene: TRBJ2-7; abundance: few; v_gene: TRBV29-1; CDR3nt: TGCAGCGTTGATGCGGGAGGGCACTACGAGCAGTACTTC; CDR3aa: CSVDAGGHYEQYF
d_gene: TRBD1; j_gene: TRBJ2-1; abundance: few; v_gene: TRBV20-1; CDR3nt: TGCAGTGCCAGGACAGGGAGGTCCTACAATGAGCAGTTCTTC; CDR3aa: CSARTGRSYNEQFF
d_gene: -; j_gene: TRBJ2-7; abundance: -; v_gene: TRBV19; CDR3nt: TGTGCCAGTAAGCAAGACGAGATCCACTACGAGCAGTACTTC; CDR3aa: CASKQDEIHYEQYF
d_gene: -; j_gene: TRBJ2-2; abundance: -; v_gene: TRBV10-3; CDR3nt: TGTGCCATCAGCGATCCCCGCTACACCGGGGAGCTGTTTTTT; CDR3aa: CAISDPRYTGELFF
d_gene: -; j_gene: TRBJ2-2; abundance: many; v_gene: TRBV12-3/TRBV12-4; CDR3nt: TGTGCCAGCGCCCCGAACACCGGGGAGCTGTTTTTT; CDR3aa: CASAPNTGELFF
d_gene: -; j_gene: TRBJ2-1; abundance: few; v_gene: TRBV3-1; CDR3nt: TGTGCCAGCAGCCAAGATATCACGGGGGGCGTTATTTTAACGTACAATGAGCAGTTCTTC; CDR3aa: CASSQDITGGVILTYNEQFF
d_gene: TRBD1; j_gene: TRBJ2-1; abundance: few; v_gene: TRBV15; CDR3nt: TGTGCCACCAGCAAAGAGGGGGCAAATGAGCAGTTCTTC; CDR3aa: CATSKEGANEQFF
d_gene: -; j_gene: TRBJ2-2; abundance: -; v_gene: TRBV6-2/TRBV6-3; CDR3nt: TGTGCCAGCAGTTACGTCCAAGACCTAGCCGGGGAGCTGTTTTTT; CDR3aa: CASSYVQDLAGELFF
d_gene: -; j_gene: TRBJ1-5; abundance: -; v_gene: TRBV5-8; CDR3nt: TGTGCCAGCAGCTTGGAATTCAATCAGCCCCAGCATTTT; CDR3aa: CASSLEFNQPQHF
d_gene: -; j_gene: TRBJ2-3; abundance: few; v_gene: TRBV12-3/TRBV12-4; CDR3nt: TGTGCCAGCAGCATGACAGTTACAGATACGCAGTATTTT; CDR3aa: CASSMTVTDTQYF
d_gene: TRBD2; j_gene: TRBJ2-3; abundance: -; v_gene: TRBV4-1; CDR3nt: TGCGCCAGCAGCCCCCTTGGGCGGGGGGGGAGCACAGATACGCAGTATTTT; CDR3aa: CASSPLGRGGSTDTQYF
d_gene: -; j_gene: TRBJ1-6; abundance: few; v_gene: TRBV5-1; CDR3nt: TGCGCCAGCAGCTTGGGGAGTTCGGGACAAAATTCACCCCTCCACTTT; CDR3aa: CASSLGSSGQNSPLHF
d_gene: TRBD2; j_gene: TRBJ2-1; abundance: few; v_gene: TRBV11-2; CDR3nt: TGTGCCAGCAGCTTAGACCTAGCGGGGGGGCTTGGCTCCTACAATGAGCAGTTCTTC; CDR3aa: CASSLDLAGGLGSYNEQFF
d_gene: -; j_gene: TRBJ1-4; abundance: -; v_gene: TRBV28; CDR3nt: TGTGCCAGCAGCCTGGGGAGCCTAGGCGAAAAACTGTTTTTT; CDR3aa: CASSLGSLGEKLFF
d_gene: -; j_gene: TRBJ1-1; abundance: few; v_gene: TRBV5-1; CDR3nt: TGCGCCAGCAGCTTGAAAGGGGGGCCTGAAGCTTTCTTT; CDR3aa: CASSLKGGPEAFF
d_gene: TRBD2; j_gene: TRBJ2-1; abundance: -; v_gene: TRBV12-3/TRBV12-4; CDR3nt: TGTGCCAGCAGCGCCGGGGGGACCTACAATGAGCAGTTCTTC; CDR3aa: CASSAGGTYNEQFF
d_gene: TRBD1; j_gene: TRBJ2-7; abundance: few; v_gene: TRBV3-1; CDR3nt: TGTGCCAGCAGCCCCGAAGGGACAGAACTCTACGAGCAGTACTTC; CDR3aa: CASSPEGTELYEQYF
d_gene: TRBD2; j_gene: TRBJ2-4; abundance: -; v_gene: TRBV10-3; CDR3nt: TGTGCCATCAGTGAGAGGGGTAGCGGGAGTTATACCAAAAACATTCAGTACTTC; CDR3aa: CAISERGSGSYTKNIQYF
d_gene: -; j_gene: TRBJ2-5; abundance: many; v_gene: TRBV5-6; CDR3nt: TGTGCCAGCAGCCGAACCAGGGATGCCGGGGAGACCCAGTACTTC; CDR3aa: CASSRTRDAGETQYF
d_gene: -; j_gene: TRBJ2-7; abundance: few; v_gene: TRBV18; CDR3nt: TGTGCCAGCTCACCAAGGCAGGCTGGCGAGCAGTACTTC; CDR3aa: CASSPRQAGEQYF
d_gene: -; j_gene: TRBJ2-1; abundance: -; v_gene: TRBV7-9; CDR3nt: TGTGCCAGCAGCTCCACCATGGGCTGGAATGAGCAGTTCTTC; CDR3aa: CASSSTMGWNEQFF
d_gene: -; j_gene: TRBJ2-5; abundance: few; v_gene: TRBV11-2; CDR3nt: TGTGCCAGCAGCTCCCTCCCAGGGCCCCAAGAGACCCAGTACTTC; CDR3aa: CASSSLPGPQETQYF
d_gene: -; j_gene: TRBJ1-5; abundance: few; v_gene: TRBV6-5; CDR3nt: TGTGCCAGCAGTTATTCTTGGGGCGAGAATAGCAATCAGCCCCAGCATTTT; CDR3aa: CASSYSWGENSNQPQHF
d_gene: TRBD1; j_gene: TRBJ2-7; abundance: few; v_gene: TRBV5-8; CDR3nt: TGTGCCAGCAGCGCGAGGGGGCTAGATCGAGCGTTATGGTACTTC; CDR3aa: CASSARGLDRALWYF